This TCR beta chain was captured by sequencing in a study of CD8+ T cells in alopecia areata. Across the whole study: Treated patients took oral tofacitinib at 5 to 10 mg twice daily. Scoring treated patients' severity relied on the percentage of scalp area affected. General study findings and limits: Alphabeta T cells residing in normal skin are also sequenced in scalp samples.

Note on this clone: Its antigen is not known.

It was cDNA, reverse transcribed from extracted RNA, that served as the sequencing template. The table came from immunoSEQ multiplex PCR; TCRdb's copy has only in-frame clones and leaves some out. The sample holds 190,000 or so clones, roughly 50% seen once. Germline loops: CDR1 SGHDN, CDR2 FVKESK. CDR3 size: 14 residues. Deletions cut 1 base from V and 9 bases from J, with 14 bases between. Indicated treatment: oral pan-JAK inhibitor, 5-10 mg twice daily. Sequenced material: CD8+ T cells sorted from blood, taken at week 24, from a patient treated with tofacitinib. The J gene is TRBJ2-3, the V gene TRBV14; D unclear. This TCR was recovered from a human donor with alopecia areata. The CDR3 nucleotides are TGTGCCAGCAGCCAAGCTAGTTCTCGAAGAACGCAGTATTTT. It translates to CASSQASSRRTQYF.